Following are 2 T cell receptor beta chains from one sample sequenced in a study of blood T cells in healthy people across ages. A sample-barcoded 5' primer and a J-beta primer mix were used in a second PCR of roughly 7 to 12 cycles. TCRdb re-called the 5' RACE reads with MiXCR, one entry per CDR3 protein. The sample carries roughly 1,800,000 distinct CDR3 sequences, just under 50% recorded once. What was sequenced was blood. The receptors were gathered from a woman aged 40 to 50 in good health.

A few counts support this clonotype. The rearrangement uses TRBV5-1 and TRBJ2-1, with no clear D. Per the germline V gene, CDR1 is SGHRS and CDR2 is YFSETQ. This CDR3 spans 15 amino acids. Trimming cost V 1 base and J 1 base, with 9 bases left between them. The CDR3 protein is CASSLSWQSYNEQFF. The DNA for the CDR3 is TGCGCCAGCAGCTTGTCTTGGCAGTCCTACAATGAGCAGTTCTTC.

The genes are TRBV2 and TRBJ2-5; 12 nucleotides align to TRBD1. V was clipped by 1 base and J by 2 bases; unmatched bases: 5. Germline CDR1 is SNHLY and CDR2 is FYNNEI. This CDR3 is 17 amino acids long. The CDR3 loop reads CASSEGGTGGGQETQYF. The CDR3 nucleotides read TGTGCCAGCAGTGAAGGCGGGACAGGGGGCGGACAAGAGACCCAGTACTTC.